This T cell receptor (beta chain) was recorded in a study of human T cells and chemical hapten exposure. Background on the study: During the approximately 25-week study period, patients had diphenylcyclopropenone applied to the scalp every week.

Time point in this sample: patch test 3, about 24 weeks after DPC sensitization. The treatment is: therapeutic diphenylcyclopropenone sensitization with weekly scalp DPC. The CDR3 sequence is 15 residues long. From germline, CDR1 is SGHAT and CDR2 FQNNGV. V lost 4 bases and J 2 bases, leaving 11 bases between the germline ends. Individual cDNA molecules in this library carried unique molecular identifiers. A single record per CDR3 protein comes from TCRdb applying MiXCR to the RACE reads. The sample holds tens of thousands of distinct CDR3 sequences, more than 9.5% seen once. In its sample, this clonotype was seen many times.

The rearrangement links TRBV11-2 to TRBJ2-2; D could derive from TRBD1 or TRBD2 (5 bases each). The receptor comes from a woman between 45 and 60 years old with alopecia areata. Some clones in this sample may be carry-over from other donors' samples. Material: whole blood, obtained in connection with sensitization to the hapten diphenylcyclopropenone (DPC). CDR3 nucleotide sequence: TGTGCCAGCAGCTACTGGGGACCTAACACCGGGGAGCTGTTTTTT. Its translation is CASSYWGPNTGELFF. The full variable domain, with the rest looked up from reference TRBV11-2 and TRBJ2-2, is EAGVAQSPRYKIIEKRQSVAFWCNPISGHATLYWYQQILGQGPKLLIQFQNNGVVDDSQLPKDRFSAERLKGVDSTLKIQPAKLEDSAVYLCASSYWGPNTGELFFGEGSRLTVL.